Below, one T cell receptor beta chain is given with its context. The target of this receptor is not known. Qualities for individual bases were not recorded, and no much larger clone is one base off. These data originate in a study of blood T cell repertoires in COVID-19 (TCRdb year 2020). For the wider study: The collaborator samples originated in the United States, Italy and Spain and spanned the acute and convalescent phases of COVID-19. The prospective study material was composed of cDNA or gDNA derived from T cells, B-cell-depleted T cells, or PBMCs. The dataset comprised deeply sampled blood TCRbeta repertoires from subjects exposed to, actively infected with, or recovered from COVID-19. The repertoires were released in a freely available public database intended as a resource for research on the immune response to SARS-CoV-2. The samples were drawn from two sources: the first 160 participants of the ongoing ImmuneRACE study, and 950 to 1,500 subjects contributed by 6 global collaborators. Sample metadata almost always included a de-identified subject ID, COVID-19 status, age in years and sex. Where HLA class I and class II types were available, the types were taken from metadata supplied by the sample provider, not from assay-based typing.

Samples from volunteer blood donors who had recovered from COVID-19 were contributed by a second Seattle source. Each collaborating institution followed its own protocols to collect whole blood in K2EDTA tubes. Collaborator samples were shipped for TCRbeta analysis as frozen whole blood, isolated PBMCs, or DNA extracted from either sample type. What the research found in general, with its limitations: The amount of clinical and demographic metadata varied by source and participant and was provided uncurated.

TCRbeta CDR3 regions were amplified from genomic DNA by means of the immunoSEQ Assay, a bias-controlled multiplex PCR. The paper's processing steps were these. Nucleated cell counts per sample were estimated from amplification of reference gene primers within the assay. To quantify the absolute abundance of each unique TCRbeta CDR3 rearrangement, sequence reads were collapsed and filtered. For each sample, productive Simpson clonality was calculated as the square root of Simpson's diversity index over productive rearrangements. Held by TCRdb, this immuneACCESS table contains in-frame sequences only and omits some clones. Under half of the omission traces to an unresolved V gene where checked; the cause of the rest is unknown. From that table come the V and J calls and clone size; the DNA was used to work out D and trimming. The sample contains about 300,000 clones, roughly 90% of them found a single time. The top ten clones comprise 5% to 7% of the sample.

CDR1 MNHEY and CDR2 SVGAGI were looked up in the germline V gene. V has 6 bases trimmed and J has 3 bases trimmed; junction bases matching no gene number 8. From the cysteine through the phenylalanine, the CDR3 covers 15 amino acids. The DNA shown is the 45-base CDR3, in frame from base 1. Sequencing was carried out using peripheral blood. The sequence came from a man between 18 and 35 years old who had recovered from COVID-19. The chain uses TRBV6-5 and TRBJ2-7, with 10 middle bases fitting TRBD1. The DNA is TGTGCCAGCAGAGGAGACAGGGGGCCGTTCTACGAGCAGTACTTC. Its translation reads: CASRGDRGPFYEQYF.